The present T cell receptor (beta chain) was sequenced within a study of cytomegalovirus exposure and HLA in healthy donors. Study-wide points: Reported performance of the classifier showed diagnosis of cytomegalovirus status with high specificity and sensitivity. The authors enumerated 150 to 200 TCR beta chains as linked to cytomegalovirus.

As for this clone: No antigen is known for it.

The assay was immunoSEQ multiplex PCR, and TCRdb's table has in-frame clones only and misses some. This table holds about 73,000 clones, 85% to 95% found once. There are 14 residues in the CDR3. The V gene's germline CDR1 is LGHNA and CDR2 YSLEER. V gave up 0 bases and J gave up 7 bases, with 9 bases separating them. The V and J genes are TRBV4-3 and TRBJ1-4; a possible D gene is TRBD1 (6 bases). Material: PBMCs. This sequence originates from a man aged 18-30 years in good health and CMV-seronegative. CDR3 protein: CASSQEGASEKLFF. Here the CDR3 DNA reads TGCGCCAGCAGCCAAGAGGGGGCAAGTGAAAAACTGTTTTTT.